This TCR beta chain was captured by sequencing in a study of CD8+CD57+ T cells in acquired aplastic anemia. Whole-study context: On average, sorted CD4+ and CD8+ cells gave about 2.9 ug of DNA. Study-level results: The study identified twenty-nine CD8+ CDR3 sequences shared by patients and controls.

The CDR3 extends over 14 amino acids. V dropped 7 bases and J dropped 1 base, with 16 bases sitting between them. Per the germline V gene, CDR1 is SQVTM and CDR2 is ANQGSEA. Comment on this clonotype: Its target is not known.

The study profiled TCR beta VDJ and CDR3 using genomic DNA as template. From the reads, TCRdb called clonotypes with MiXCR, one entry per CDR3 protein. This sample has around 120,000 distinct CDR3 sequences; nearly 40% occur once, and the top ten carry about 3%. Sequencing was done on patients that had shown CD8+CD57+ cell expansion by flow cytometry. Every patient had severe acquired aplastic anemia. The study sampled blood from patients who had received no therapy. The chain uses TRBV29-1 and TRBJ1-1, with D maybe TRBD1 (5 bases). The sequenced material came from sorted CD4+, CD8+, or CD8+CD57+ T cells (not recorded which) from PBMCs. The sequence was collected from a human donor with aplastic anemia. The CDR3 region has the DNA TGCAGCGGGGAAAAAGGGGCGAAGAACACTGAAGCTTTCTTT. Encoded protein: CSGEKGAKNTEAFF.